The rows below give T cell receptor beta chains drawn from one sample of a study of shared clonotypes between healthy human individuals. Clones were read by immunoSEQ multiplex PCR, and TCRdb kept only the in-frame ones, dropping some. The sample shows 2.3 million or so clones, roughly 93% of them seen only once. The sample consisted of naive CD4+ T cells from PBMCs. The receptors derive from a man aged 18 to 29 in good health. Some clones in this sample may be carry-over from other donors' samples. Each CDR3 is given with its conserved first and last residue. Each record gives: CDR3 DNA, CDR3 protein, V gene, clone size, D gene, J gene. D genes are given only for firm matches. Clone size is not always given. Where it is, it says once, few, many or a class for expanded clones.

TGCGCCAGCAGCCTACAGGGGCCTAATGAAAAACTGTTTTTT | CASSLQGPNEKLFF | TRBV5-1 | . | TRBD1 | TRBJ1-4
TGTGCCAGTAGCGCGACAGGGGGGACCTACGAGCAGTACTTC | CASSATGGTYEQYF | TRBV19 | . | TRBD1 | TRBJ2-7
TGCGCCAGCAGCCCCTTAGCGGGAGACCCTTACGAGCAGTACTTC | CASSPLAGDPYEQYF | TRBV5-1 | . | TRBD2 | TRBJ2-7
TGTGCCAGCAGCGTCCAGGGGGCCGGGGAGCTGTTTTTT | CASSVQGAGELFF | TRBV7-9 | . | TRBD1 | TRBJ2-2
TGTGCCAGTAGATCCAAGCCCTTGAACACTGAAGCTTTCTTT | CASRSKPLNTEAFF | TRBV19 | . | . | TRBJ1-1
TGTGCCAGCAGCTTGCGGGTTGCCGACTATGGCTACACCTTC | CASSLRVADYGYTF | TRBV5-4 | . | . | TRBJ1-2
TGCGCCAGCAGCCTGGACAGATCCTACGAGCAGTACTTC | CASSLDRSYEQYF | TRBV4-1 | . | . | TRBJ2-7
TGTGCCAGCAGTAACCCCCAAAGGACCGGGGACAATGAGCAGTTCTTC | CASSNPQRTGDNEQFF | TRBV28 | . | . | TRBJ2-1
TGTGCCAGCAGTGACGGGACTCTTCCTTTTGGCAGGGAGCTGTTTTTT | CASSDGTLPFGRELFF | TRBV25-1 | . | . | TRBJ2-2
TGTGCCAGCTCACTTGGTGGACAGGGTCGAGAGACCCAGTACTTC | CASSLGGQGRETQYF | TRBV18 | . | TRBD1 | TRBJ2-5
TGTGCCAGCTCACCGGACTTGTACACAGATACGCAGTATTTT | CASSPDLYTDTQYF | TRBV18 | once | . | TRBJ2-3
TGTGCCTGGAGGCAGCAGAGCTACGAGCAGTACTTC | CAWRQQSYEQYF | TRBV30 | . | . | TRBJ2-7
TGTGCCAGCAGCTTAGACAGGGAGAATGAGCAGTACTTC | CASSLDRENEQYF | TRBV7-8 | once | . | TRBJ2-7
TGTGCCAGCAGTTACAGGGGACAGGGCGGAGGCTATGGCTACACCTTC | CASSYRGQGGGYGYTF | TRBV6-5 | . | TRBD1 | TRBJ1-2